This TCR beta chain was sequenced in a study of T-cell reconstitution after alpha-beta-depleted transplantation in children. This clonotype occurred many times. The library targeted TCRbeta and was prepared with unique molecular identifiers. Via MiXCR, TCRdb re-called the PCR reads, giving one row per CDR3 protein. The sample includes some 400,000 distinct CDR3 sequences, around 21% of them seen just once. V was cut by 3 bases and J by 0 bases, with 3 bases left in between. The CDR3 extends over 14 amino acids. The germline V gene encodes CDR1 MNHNS and CDR2 SASEGT. The TCR sequence derives from a human donor who donated a stem cell graft to a child with acute myeloid leukemia. The sequencing here drew on PBMCs from the stem cell graft donor, taken from the stem cell graft. The chain is built from TRBV6-1 and TRBJ2-6; D is undetermined. DNA of the CDR3: TGTGCCAGCAGTGAGATCTCTGGGGCCAACGTCCTGACTTTC. Its translation: CASSEISGANVLTF.